These 17 T cell receptor beta chains came from one sample sequenced in a study of OX40 agonist ivuxolimab in advanced cancers. TCRdb's copy holds only in-frame clones and misses some; the assay was immunoSEQ multiplex PCR. The repertoire holds roughly 64,000 clones, with 75% to 90% as singletons. The sample in question was CD4+ or CD8+ T cells sorted from blood, obtained in a trial of the OX40 agonist ivuxolimab. These receptors came from an adult with an advanced solid tumor such as melanoma, head and neck, liver or kidney cancer.

This clone came up a few times. This chain uses TRBV6-5 with TRBJ2-1; TRBD2 agrees at 10 bases. The trim removed 2 bases at V and 5 bases at J, leaving 6 bases unmatched. Looked up from germline, CDR1 is MNHEY and CDR2 is SVGAGI. This CDR3 is 16 amino acids long. CDR3 nucleotide sequence: TGTGCCAGCAGTTACAGTAGCGGGAGGTTCAACAATGAGCAGTTCTTC. Translating it yields CASSYSSGRFNNEQFF.

CDR3 DNA sequence: TGTGCCAGCAGTTACGCAGGTGCAAACATTCAGTACTTC. It specifies CASSYAGANIQYF. The rearrangement joins TRBV6-6 to TRBJ2-4; no clear D gene. V lost 2 bases to trimming and J lost 6 bases, with 8 bases between them. The CDR3 extends over 13 amino acids. Germline V lookup: CDR1 MNHNY, CDR2 SVGAGI (reference sequence).

This sequence joins TRBV9 and TRBJ2-3; 10 bases align to TRBD2. Germline CDR1 SGDLS, CDR2 YYNGEE. J gave up 6 bases and V 3 bases, and 4 bases lay outside the gene matches. This CDR3 comprises 14 residues. This CDR3 reads CASSAGLAADTQYF. The CDR3 coding sequence is TGTGCCAGCAGCGCCGGACTAGCGGCTGATACGCAGTATTTT. Combining the CDR3 with reference TRBV9 and TRBJ2-3 gives the whole variable domain DSGVTQTPKHLITATGQRVTLRCSPRSGDLSVYWYQQSLDQGLQFLIQYYNGEERAKGNILERFSAQQFPDLHSELNLSSLELGDSALYFCASSAGLAADTQYFGPGTRLTVL.

The chain uses TRBV12-5 and TRBJ2-2; 10 bases line up with TRBD1. This CDR3 is 15 amino acids long. CDR1 is LGHNT and CDR2 is FRNRAP in the germline V gene. V shed 3 bases and J 7 bases; nucleotides not matched to a gene: 5. CDR3 sequence: CASGLRQGAYGELFF. The CDR3 DNA follows: TGTGCTAGTGGTTTACGACAGGGGGCTTACGGGGAGCTGTTTTTT.

CDR3 amino acids: CATGPGQGALDTQYF. CDR3 coding DNA: TGTGCCACCGGGCCCGGACAGGGGGCGTTAGATACGCAGTATTTT. This chain joins TRBV6-6 and TRBJ2-3; TRBD1 matches at 11 bases. CDR1 and CDR2 (germline): MNHNY, SVGAGI (reference sequence). V dropped 10 bases and J dropped 5; count of bases not matched to a gene: 11. This CDR3 has 15 amino acids.

The chain has TRBV25-1 and TRBJ2-4; TRBD2 matches 8 bases. The J segment lost 8 bases and the V segment lost 8 bases, leaving 8 bases of the junction unmatched. The CDR3 totals 13 residues. Looked up from germline, CDR1 is MGHDK and CDR2 is SYGVNS. The CDR3 loop is CASPRLARDIQYF. The CDR3 nucleotides are TGTGCCAGCCCCCGACTAGCGCGGGACATTCAGTACTTC.

This clone was observed a handful of times. This rearrangement joins TRBV9 to TRBJ1-6; no reliable D call. Germline V gene data show CDR1 as SGDLS and CDR2 as YYNGEE. CDR3 length equals 14 residues. V was cut by 3 bases and J by 7 bases, with 11 bases left in between. The CDR3 DNA reads as TGTGCCAGCAGCGGCCTGGCGTACAATTCACCCCTCCACTTT. It encodes CASSGLAYNSPLHF.

This chain uses TRBV7-2 with TRBJ1-5, with D possibly being TRBD1 (5 bases). The germline V gene has CDR1 SGHTA and CDR2 FQGNSA. Trimming took off 1 base at V and 3 bases at J, with 10 bases between the two ends. This CDR3 has 15 residues. CDR3 sequence (DNA): TGTGCCAGCAGCTTAGTCGCAGGGATCAATCAGCCCCAGCATTTT. Translation: CASSLVAGINQPQHF. Based on the CDR3 plus reference TRBV7-2 and TRBJ1-5, the full variable domain is GAGVSQSPSNKVTEKGKDVELRCDPISGHTALYWYRQSLGQGLEFLIYFQGNSAPDKSGLPSDRFSAERTGGSVSTLTIQRTQQEDSAVYLCASSLVAGINQPQHFGDGTRLSIL.

The gene calls are TRBV2 and TRBJ1-5; 8 nucleotides match TRBD1. Germline trimming cut 8 bases from V and 6 bases from J; bases unmatched to any gene: 12. This CDR3 is 15 amino acids long. Per the germline V gene, CDR1 is SNHLY and CDR2 is FYNNEI. CDR3 nucleotide sequence: TGTGCCAGCGGGTCTCTTCAGGGGGCTATTCAGCCCCAGCATTTT. Translated: CASGSLQGAIQPQHF.

This clone was picked up a small number of times. The chain is built from TRBV2 and TRBJ2-7; D gene unclear. The CDR3 has 12 residues. Germline CDR1 is SNHLY and CDR2 is FYNNEI. Trimming took 3 bases from V and 4 from J, leaving 7 bases between them. In DNA, the CDR3 is TGTGCCAGCAGTGACAGGCCGTACGAGCAGTACTTC. It translates to CASSDRPYEQYF.

This clone has just one count. The V call is TRBV30, the J call TRBJ1-6, with TRBD1 matching 7 bases. The CDR3 is made up of 13 amino acids. Germline trimming cut 3 bases from V and 14 bases from J; bases unmatched to any gene: 10. CDR1 GTSNPN and CDR2 SVGIG come from the germline V gene (reference sequence). CDR3 in DNA: TGTGCCTGGAGCGAGACAGGGTTTAGTGCCCTCCACTTT. Its protein product is CAWSETGFSALHF.

The chain employs TRBV5-1 and TRBJ1-2, with 9 bases fitting TRBD1. The germline CDR1 and CDR2 sequences are SGHRS and YFSETQ. Trimming cost V 5 bases and J 4 bases; bases outside gene matches: 9. The CDR3 runs 15 residues. The CDR3 sequence is CASRAQQGAIYGYTF. CDR3 DNA sequence: TGCGCCAGCAGAGCCCAACAGGGGGCGATCTATGGCTACACCTTC.

The CDR3 DNA sequence: TGTGCCAGCAGATTCTGGCAGATTTCTAACTATGGCTACACCTTC. Translating it yields CASRFWQISNYGYTF. The chain is built from TRBV2 and TRBJ1-2; D not resolved. V lost 6 bases and J lost 0, with 14 bases in between. Germline CDR1 and CDR2: SNHLY and FYNNEI. This CDR3 region has 15 residues.

The chain recombines TRBV9 with TRBJ1-4, with TRBD1 matching over 8 bases. Germline V gives CDR1 SGDLS, CDR2 YYNGEE. This CDR3 is 16 amino acids long. J was trimmed by 5 bases and V by 4 bases; bases with no gene match: 10. CDR3 in amino acids: CASSPHRTGLNEKLFF. Here the CDR3 DNA reads TGTGCCAGCAGCCCCCACCGGACAGGGTTGAATGAAAAACTGTTTTTT.

The V call is TRBV4-1, the J call TRBJ2-5; D perhaps matches TRBD2 (7 bases). The last part of the DNA fits TRBJ2-7 better; the J call may be wrong. The CDR3 spans 14 residues. Germline V gene sequence: CDR1 MGHRA, CDR2 YSYEKL. CDR3 region: CASSPQGRGYEQYF. The DNA for the CDR3 is TGCGCCAGCAGCCCTCAGGGGAGGGGGTACGAGCAGTACTTC.

The rearrangement uses TRBV5-4 and TRBJ1-2, with TRBD1 as a possible D gene (5 bases). The germline gives CDR1 SGHNT, CDR2 YYREEE (reference sequence). Trimming took off 3 bases at V and 4 bases at J, with 10 bases between the two ends. The CDR3 is made up of 13 amino acids. CDR3 sequence (DNA): TGTGCCAGCAGCTCTCGGGGGACCTATGGCTACACCTTC. It encodes CASSSRGTYGYTF.

This chain uses TRBV18 with TRBJ2-3, with D perhaps matching TRBD2 (5 bases). From germline, CDR1 is KGHSH and CDR2 LQKENI. CDR3 length equals 15 residues. With 3 bases removed from V and 0 bases from J, the gap between germline ends came to 10 bases. The CDR3 loop is CASSPDWRSTDTQYF. The CDR3 DNA follows: TGTGCCAGCTCACCGGACTGGCGAAGCACAGATACGCAGTATTTT.